The 9 T cell receptor beta chains below all came from one sample that was sequenced in a study of blood T cell repertoires in COVID-19. Data came from immunoSEQ multiplex PCR; TCRdb stores just in-frame clones and leaves some out. The sample has approximately 220,000 clones, around 90% seen once; the top ten hold around 2.6%. The material sequenced was PBMCs or T cells enriched from blood (not recorded which). The receptor source for this set is a woman aged 30 to 39 with acute COVID-19.

V usage is TRBV7-2 and J usage is TRBJ1-2; D remains unclear. The germline V gene encodes CDR1 SGHTA and CDR2 FQGNSA. V gave up 7 bases and J gave up 8 bases, with 17 bases separating them. This CDR3 comprises 13 residues. CDR3 in DNA: TGTGCCAGCACTCATCCTGGGCTGGGCGGCTACACCTTC. It yields the protein CASTHPGLGGYTF.

This chain links TRBV4-1 with TRBJ1-5; 8 nucleotides line up with TRBD1. V was pared by 4 bases and J by 0 bases, with 2 bases of the junction left unmatched. Germline V gives CDR1 MGHRA, CDR2 YSYEKL. CDR3 length equals 15 residues. The CDR3 region is CASSPTGDSNQPQHF. DNA of the CDR3: TGCGCCAGCAGCCCGACAGGGGATAGCAATCAGCCCCAGCATTTT.

V and J are TRBV11-2 and TRBJ2-5; tentatively, D is TRBD1 (6 bases). The ends were cut back, 10 bases at V and 4 bases at J, with 16 bases in the middle. The CDR3 totals 13 residues. Germline assignment: CDR1 SGHAT and CDR2 FQNNGV. The CDR3 reads CATGKEGGETQYF. In DNA, the CDR3 is TGTGCCACCGGGAAGGAAGGGGGAGAGACCCAGTACTTC.

The chain uses TRBV12-2 and TRBJ1-6; TRBD1 reflects the table's D call only, with no check against the DNA. TRBV12-2 is reported as a pseudogene. This CDR3 contains 15 residues. In nucleotides, the CDR3 is TGTGCAAGTCGCTTCAGGCAGGACTATAATTCACCCCTCCACTTT. This encodes CASRFRQDYNSPLHF.

The chain has TRBV6-5 and TRBJ1-1; no clear D gene. Looked up from germline, CDR1 is MNHEY and CDR2 is SVGAGI. The CDR3 covers 15 residues. V gave up 4 bases and J gave up 2 bases, with 14 bases separating them. The CDR3 nucleotides are TGTGCCAGCAGTTCTCGAGGGCGTACTAACACTGAAGCTTTCTTT. Amino acid sequence: CASSSRGRTNTEAFF.

DNA of the CDR3: TGCGCCAGCAGCTCCGCGATGGTCCCTTATGGCTACACCTTC. It is translated as CASSSAMVPYGYTF. The V gene is TRBV5-1, the J gene TRBJ1-2, with D hard to call. The CDR3 contains 14 residues. Trimming left V 3 bases short and J 5 bases short, with 14 bases between. Per germline, CDR1 SGHRS and CDR2 YFSETQ.

This chain connects TRBV27 to TRBJ1-2, with 7 positions matching TRBD1. Looked up from germline, CDR1 is MNHEY and CDR2 is SMNVEV (reference sequence). V trimming: 6 bases; J trimming: 2 bases; junction bases outside the gene matches: 9. There are 15 residues in the CDR3. This CDR3 is CASRTDREENYGYTF. The CDR3 DNA follows: TGTGCCAGCAGGACCGACAGGGAAGAGAACTATGGCTACACCTTC.

The V call is TRBV28, the J call TRBJ1-5; TRBD1 agrees at 11 bases. The J segment lost 4 bases and the V segment lost 3 bases, leaving 5 bases of the junction unmatched. This CDR3 contains 16 residues. Germline V gives CDR1 MDHEN, CDR2 SYDVKM. The CDR3 bases are TGTGCCAGCAGTTTCCCTGGGACAGGGGGTAATCAGCCCCAGCATTTT. Amino acid sequence: CASSFPGTGGNQPQHF.

J is TRBJ2-1 and V is TRBV5-6, with 8 bases lining up with TRBD2. This CDR3 is 14 amino acids long. The V gene's germline CDR1 is SGHDT and CDR2 YYEEEE. V shed 4 bases, J shed 6 bases, and the junction held 6 bases outside the gene matches. CDR3 bases: TGTGCCAGCAGCCCAGCGGGGGCTGGCAATGAGCAGTTCTTC. This gives the protein CASSPAGAGNEQFF.